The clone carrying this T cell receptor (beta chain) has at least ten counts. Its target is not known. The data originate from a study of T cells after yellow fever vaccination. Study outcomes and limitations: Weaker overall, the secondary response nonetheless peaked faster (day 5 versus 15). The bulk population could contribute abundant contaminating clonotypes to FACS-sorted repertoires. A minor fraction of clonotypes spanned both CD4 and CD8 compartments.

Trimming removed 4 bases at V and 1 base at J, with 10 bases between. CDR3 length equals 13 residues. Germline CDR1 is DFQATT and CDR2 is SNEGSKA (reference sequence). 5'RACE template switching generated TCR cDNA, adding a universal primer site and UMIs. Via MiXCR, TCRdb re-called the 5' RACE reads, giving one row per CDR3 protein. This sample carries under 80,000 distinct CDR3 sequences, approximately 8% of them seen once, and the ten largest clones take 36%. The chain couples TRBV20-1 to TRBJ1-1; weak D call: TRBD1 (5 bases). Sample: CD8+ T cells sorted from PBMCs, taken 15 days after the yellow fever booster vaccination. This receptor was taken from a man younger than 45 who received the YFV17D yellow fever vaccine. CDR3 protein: CSATRGENTEAFF. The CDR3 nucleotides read TGCAGTGCTACACGAGGGGAGAACACTGAAGCTTTCTTT.